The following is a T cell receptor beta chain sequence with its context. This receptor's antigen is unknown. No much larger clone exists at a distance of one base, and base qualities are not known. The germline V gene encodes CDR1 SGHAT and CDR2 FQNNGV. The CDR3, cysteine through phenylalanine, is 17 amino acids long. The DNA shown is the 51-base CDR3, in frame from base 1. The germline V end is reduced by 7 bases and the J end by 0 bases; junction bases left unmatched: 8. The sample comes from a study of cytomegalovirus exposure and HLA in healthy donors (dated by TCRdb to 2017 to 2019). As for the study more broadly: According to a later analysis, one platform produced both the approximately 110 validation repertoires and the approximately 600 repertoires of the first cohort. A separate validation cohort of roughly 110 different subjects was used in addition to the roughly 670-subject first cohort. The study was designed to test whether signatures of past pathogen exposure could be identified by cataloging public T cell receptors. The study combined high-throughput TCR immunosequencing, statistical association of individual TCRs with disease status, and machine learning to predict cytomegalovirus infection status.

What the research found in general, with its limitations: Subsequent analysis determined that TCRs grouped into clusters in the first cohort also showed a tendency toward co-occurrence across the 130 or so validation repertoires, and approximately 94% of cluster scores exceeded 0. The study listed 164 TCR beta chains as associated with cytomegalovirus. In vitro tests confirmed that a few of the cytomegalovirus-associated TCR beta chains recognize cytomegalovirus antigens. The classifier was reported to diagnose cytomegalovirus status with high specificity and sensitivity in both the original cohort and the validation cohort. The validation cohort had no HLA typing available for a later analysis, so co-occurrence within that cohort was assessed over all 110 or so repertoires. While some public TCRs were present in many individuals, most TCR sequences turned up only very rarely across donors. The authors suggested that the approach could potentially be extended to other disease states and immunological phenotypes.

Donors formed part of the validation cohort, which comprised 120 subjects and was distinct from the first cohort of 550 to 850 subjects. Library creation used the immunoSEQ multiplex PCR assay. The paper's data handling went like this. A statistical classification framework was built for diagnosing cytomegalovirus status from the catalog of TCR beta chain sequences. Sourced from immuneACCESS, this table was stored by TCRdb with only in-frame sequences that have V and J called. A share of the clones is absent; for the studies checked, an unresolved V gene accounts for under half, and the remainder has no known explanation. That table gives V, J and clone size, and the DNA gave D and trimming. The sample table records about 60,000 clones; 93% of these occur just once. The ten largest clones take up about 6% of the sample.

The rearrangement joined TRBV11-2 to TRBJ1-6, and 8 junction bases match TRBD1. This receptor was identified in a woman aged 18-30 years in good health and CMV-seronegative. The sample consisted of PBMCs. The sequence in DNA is TGTGCCAGCACCTGGACAGGGCAGAGCTCCTATAATTCACCCCTCCACTTT. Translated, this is CASTWTGQSSYNSPLHF.